One sample yielded the 18 T cell receptor beta chains listed below, sequenced in a study of blood T cells in healthy people across ages. Through a sample-barcoded 5' primer and a J-beta primer mix, a second PCR was run for roughly 7 to 12 cycles. From the 5' RACE reads, TCRdb called clonotypes with MiXCR, one entry per CDR3 protein. The profile shows just over 1 million distinct CDR3 sequences, less than 50% of them singletons. Sequenced material: blood. Source of these receptors: a woman in her sixties in good health.

A word on this clonotype: A much larger clone lies a single base off, so this may be a read error. The chain uses TRBV12-3 or TRBV12-4 and TRBJ2-4, with D possibly being TRBD2 (7 bases). Trimming stripped 5 bases from V and 10 bases from J, with 27 bases between. This CDR3 spans 17 amino acids. The CDR3 nucleotides read TGTGCCAGCAGTAAAAGGGACACGCGACGGGGGAGGGGGATTCAGTACTTC. Its protein product is CASSKRDTRRGRGIQYF.

This clonotype was seen a handful of times. This chain uses TRBV20-1 with TRBJ2-1; 8 bases line up with TRBD2. The CDR3 contains 14 residues. CDR1 is DFQATT and CDR2 is SNEGSKA in the germline V gene (reference sequence). V was pared by 3 bases and J by 3 bases, with 4 bases of the junction left unmatched. The CDR3 DNA reads as TGCAGTGCTAGGGTAGCGGGACGCTACAATGAGCAGTTCTTC. Its protein product is CSARVAGRYNEQFF.

V usage is TRBV4-1 and J usage is TRBJ1-1; TRBD1 might be the D (5 bases). Trimming took 0 bases from V and 6 from J, leaving 17 bases between them. CDR1 is MGHRA, CDR2 YSYEKL, per germline. There are 16 residues in the CDR3. CDR3 sequence reads: CASSQDPGQGWAEAFF. CDR3 nucleotide sequence: TGCGCCAGCAGCCAAGATCCCGGGCAGGGTTGGGCTGAAGCTTTCTTT.

The rearrangement joins TRBV15 to TRBJ2-1, with 10 bases that match TRBD1. V was pared by 0 bases and J by 6 bases, with 5 bases of the junction left unmatched. The CDR3 covers 16 residues. Germline CDR1 reads LNHNV; CDR2 reads YYDKDF (reference sequence). The CDR3 is CATSREGTGVSNEQFF. CDR3 nucleotides: TGTGCCACCAGCAGAGAGGGGACAGGGGTCAGCAATGAGCAGTTCTTC.

V usage is TRBV6-4 and J usage is TRBJ1-5; no firm D call. With 4 bases removed from V and 3 bases from J, the gap between germline ends came to 7 bases. This CDR3 has 13 amino acids. Germline V CDR1 and CDR2: MRHNA, SNTAGT. CDR3 region: CASSGELNQPQHF. CDR3 nucleotide sequence: TGTGCCAGCAGTGGGGAGCTCAATCAGCCCCAGCATTTT.

The V call is TRBV18, the J call TRBJ2-1, with a weak D call TRBD2 (6 bases). Trimming left V 10 bases short and J 0 bases short, with 16 bases between. This CDR3 is 15 amino acids long. The germline gives CDR1 KGHSH, CDR2 LQKENI. The chain's CDR3 is CANSYDGSSYNEQFF. The CDR3 DNA sequence: TGTGCCAACTCGTACGACGGGAGCTCCTACAATGAGCAGTTCTTC. Complete variable domain (other parts from reference TRBV18 and TRBJ2-1): NAGVMQNPRHLVRRRGQEARLRCSPMKGHSHVYWYRQLPEEGLKFMVYLQKENIIDESGMPKERFSAEFPKEGPSILRIQQVVRGDSAAYFCANSYDGSSYNEQFFGPGTRLTVL.

The chain couples TRBV14 to TRBJ2-7; 8 bases are shared with TRBD2. The ends lost 4 bases at V and 2 bases at J; junction bases unmatched: 10. Germline values: CDR1 SGHDN, CDR2 FVKESK. The CDR3 spans 16 residues. This chain's CDR3 is CASSLSLGGLAYEQYF. CDR3 coding DNA: TGTGCCAGCAGCCTCTCCCTCGGGGGACTAGCCTACGAGCAGTACTTC.

The V call is TRBV5-5, the J call TRBJ2-3; D is uncertain. Germline CDR1 and CDR2: SGHKS and YYEKEE (reference sequence). The CDR3 loop spans 15 amino acids. V was cut by 0 bases and J by 4 bases, with 12 bases left in between. CDR3 in amino acids: CASSLASRESDTQYF. The CDR3 DNA sequence: TGTGCCAGCAGCTTGGCTAGTCGAGAGTCAGATACGCAGTATTTT.

The chain links TRBV24-1 to TRBJ1-1; D possibly corresponds to TRBD1 (5 bases). Between the trimmed V and J ends, which lost 9 bases and 5 bases, there was a span of 12 bases. Germline V gene sequence: CDR1 KGHDR, CDR2 SFDVKD. The CDR3 consists of 12 residues. The CDR3 sequence is CATRAGGTEAFF. The CDR3 DNA follows: TGTGCCACCCGCGCCGGGGGAACTGAAGCTTTCTTT.

The gene calls are TRBV20-1 and TRBJ2-7; D uncertain. The CDR3 runs 14 residues. Germline V lookup: CDR1 DFQATT, CDR2 SNEGSKA (reference sequence). V was clipped by 6 bases and J by 0 bases, with 15 bases between them. The CDR3 nucleotides are TGCAGTGCATCAACCGACTGGGGCTCCTACGAGCAGTACTTC. It translates to CSASTDWGSYEQYF.

This chain links TRBV7-9 with TRBJ1-2, with D possibly matching TRBD1 (5 bases). The CDR3 has 12 residues. Trimming cost V 1 base and J 8 bases, with 8 bases left between them. Germline-derived CDR1 and CDR2 are SEHNR and FQNEAQ (reference sequence). CDR3 region: CASSLGGRGYTF. The CDR3 DNA follows: TGTGCCAGCAGCTTAGGGGGCAGGGGCTACACCTTC.

This clonotype has only a few counts. The chain uses TRBV3-1 and TRBJ2-5; D may be TRBD1 (5 bases). Trimming took off 4 bases at V and 3 bases at J, with 9 bases between the two ends. CDR3 length equals 13 residues. Per the germline V gene, CDR1 is LGHDT and CDR2 is YNNKEL (reference sequence). CDR3 residues: CASSPQTEETQYF. The CDR3 region has the DNA TGTGCCAGCAGCCCGCAGACAGAAGAGACCCAGTACTTC.

This clonotype was detected a few times. CDR3 amino acids: CASSYIGPGASYEQYF. The CDR3 DNA sequence: TGTGCCAGCAGTTACATCGGCCCCGGGGCCTCCTACGAGCAGTACTTC. V is TRBV6-6 and J is TRBJ2-7; perhaps D is TRBD1 or TRBD2 (5 bases each). The ends were cut back, 2 bases at V and 0 bases at J, with 14 bases in the middle. Germline lookup yields CDR1 MNHNY and CDR2 SVGAGI (reference sequence). This CDR3 region has 16 residues.

The gene calls are TRBV9 and TRBJ1-1; D gene unclear. In germline, CDR1 is SGDLS, CDR2 YYNGEE. The CDR3 extends over 14 amino acids. With 2 bases removed from V and 0 bases from J, the gap between germline ends came to 8 bases. The CDR3 DNA reads as TGTGCCAGCAGCGTTACCGCTGTGAACACTGAAGCTTTCTTT. It yields the protein CASSVTAVNTEAFF.

The chain employs TRBV4-2 and TRBJ2-1; no definite D call. The CDR3 is made up of 13 amino acids. V was clipped by 1 base and J by 8 bases, with 9 bases between them. From germline, CDR1 is LGHNA and CDR2 YNFKEQ. CDR3 in amino acids: CASSQGPGDEQFF. Written as DNA, the CDR3 is TGTGCCAGCAGCCAAGGTCCCGGCGATGAGCAGTTCTTC.

The J gene is TRBJ1-2, the V gene TRBV5-1; D possibly corresponds to TRBD1 (5 bases). There are 15 residues in the CDR3. Germline V CDR1 and CDR2: SGHRS, YFSETQ. Trimming stripped 0 bases from V and 3 bases from J, with 12 bases between. The CDR3 spells CASSLEIGDHYGYTF. Here the CDR3 DNA reads TGCGCCAGCAGCTTGGAAATAGGGGATCACTATGGCTACACCTTC. The full variable domain, with the rest looked up from reference TRBV5-1 and TRBJ1-2, is KAGVTQTPRYLIKTRGQQVTLSCSPISGHRSVSWYQQTPGQGLQFLFEYFSETQRNKGNFPGRFSGRQFSNSRSEMNVSTLELGDSALYLCASSLEIGDHYGYTFGSGTRLTVV.

This rearrangement joins TRBV5-6 to TRBJ2-5; D unresolved. Germline lookup yields CDR1 SGHDT and CDR2 YYEEEE. This CDR3 is 15 amino acids long. Trimming removed 2 bases at V and 2 bases at J, with 13 bases between. The CDR3 here is CASSFRAILQETQYF. As DNA, the CDR3 is TGTGCCAGCAGCTTCCGGGCCATATTACAAGAGACCCAGTACTTC.

The chain combines TRBV20-1 with TRBJ2-5, with unresolved D. The V end was cut by 1 base, the J end by 5 bases, with 5 bases between. Germline CDR1 is DFQATT and CDR2 is SNEGSKA (reference sequence). The CDR3 runs to 11 residues. DNA of the CDR3: TGCAGTGCTAGAGCCGCGGAGACCCAGTACTTC. This encodes CSARAAETQYF.